These 4 T cell receptor beta chains came from one sample sequenced in a study of beta chain features in type 1 diabetes. Sequencing targeted expressed TCRB transcripts, as all isolated RNA had been reverse transcribed. Measured with immunoSEQ multiplex PCR; TCRdb has only the in-frame clones, and not every one. The data contain fewer than 650,000 clones, less than 20% of them singletons. The sequencing input was naive CD4+ T cells from blood. The receptors were gathered from a man aged 18 to 29 in good health.

This clone was counted a few times. The chain joins TRBV13 to TRBJ2-7; D unclear. V was pared by 7 bases and J by 8 bases, with 18 bases between. The germline gives CDR1 PRHDT, CDR2 FYEKMQ (reference sequence). The CDR3 totals 13 residues. The CDR3 nucleotides are TGTGCCAGCAAACATTTGATGGGAAATAAGCAGTACTTC. Protein sequence: CASKHLMGNKQYF.

V and J are TRBV13 and TRBJ2-5, with D tentatively TRBD1 (5 bases). Germline V gene lookup returns CDR1 PRHDT and CDR2 FYEKMQ (reference sequence). This CDR3 contains 14 residues. V lost 5 bases and J 1 base, leaving 11 bases between the germline ends. The CDR3 region has the DNA TGTGCCAGCAGCCTAAGGGGTTTCCAAGAGACCCAGTACTTC. It translates to CASSLRGFQETQYF.

This clone was counted between two and nine times. V and J are TRBV7-2 and TRBJ2-1; perhaps D is TRBD1 or TRBD2 (7 bases each). The CDR3 contains 16 residues. The V and J ends lost 5 bases and 8 bases respectively, with 22 bases between them. Germline CDR1 is SGHTA and CDR2 is FQGNSA. The CDR3 here is CASSKMGGTAGHEQFF. The CDR3 nucleotides are TGTGCCAGCAGCAAGATGGGGGGGACAGCCGGGCATGAGCAGTTCTTC.

The chain employs TRBV25-1 and TRBJ2-5; D call uncertain. Germline CDR1 is MGHDK and CDR2 is SYGVNS. V dropped 5 bases and J dropped 6 bases, with 16 bases sitting between them. The CDR3 is 14 amino acids. DNA of the CDR3: TGTGCCAGCAGTACCCCCGGAAAGGAAAAGACCCAGTACTTC. It encodes CASSTPGKEKTQYF.